This TCR beta chain was identified in a study of spatial heterogeneity in lung cancer. One entry per CDR3 protein results from TCRdb running MiXCR on the 5' RACE reads. The profile shows around 12,000 distinct CDR3 sequences, about 6% of them singletons. In this sample, this clonotype turned up many times. The antigen remains unidentified. This beta chain is an off-target read within a library intended for alpha chains, so its frequency means little. The time point was: sample taken at primary tumor resection. Researchers sequenced whole RNA taken from tumor, nontumor lung or frozen PBMC without sorting. Whole-study findings and limits: Tumor mutation count correlated with how many alpha and beta TCRs expanded intratumorally.

V lost 6 bases and J 4 bases, leaving 19 bases between the germline ends. This CDR3 contains 17 residues. Germline values: CDR1 MNHEY, CDR2 SMNVEV (reference sequence). The sequenced sample was lung tumor tissue, obtained at surgery. The TCR was taken from a female donor with early-stage non-small cell lung cancer. This chain uses TRBV27 with TRBJ1-6; D remains ambiguous. CDR3 DNA: TGTGCCAGCAGCCCACTGGGGTGGGGTCGATATAATTCACCCCTCCACTTT. It encodes CASSPLGWGRYNSPLHF.